Included here is one TCR beta chain sequence, with context. Its antigen is not identified. Sequencing used immunoSEQ multiplex PCR; TCRdb keeps in-frame clones, though not all of them. The sample yields nearly 1,000,000 clones, around 80% seen once. These data come from a study of shared clonotypes between healthy human individuals. The study's findings and limits: Across four donors, naive CD4 shared around 5.4%, naive CD8 3% to 3.5%, memory CD4 more than 2%, memory CD8 0.4% to 0.5%.

There are 13 residues in the CDR3. The trim removed 5 bases at V and 4 bases at J, leaving 4 bases unmatched. Germline CDR1 reads SGHTA; CDR2 reads FQGNSA. The genes are TRBV7-2 and TRBJ1-2, with 7 bases matching TRBD1. This receptor was obtained from a young man in good health. The sample taken for sequencing was memory CD4+ T cells sorted from blood. Specified subset: CD45RA-negative fraction. The CDR3 sequence: CASSAGQSYGYTF. The CDR3 DNA reads TGTGCCAGCAGCGCGGGACAGTCCTATGGCTACACCTTC.